This T cell receptor (beta chain) was obtained from a study of sequential checkpoint blockade in melanoma. Overall study context: First-line arms were nivolumab then ipilimumab, or the reverse, randomized 1:1.

Treatment given: randomized to nivolumab then ipilimumab (arm A) or the reverse (arm B). Unmatched junction bases numbered 0, after V lost 5 bases and J lost 3 bases. Germline CDR1 is SEHNR and CDR2 is FQNEAQ (reference sequence). There are 12 residues in the CDR3. Clones were read by immunoSEQ multiplex PCR, and TCRdb kept only the in-frame ones, dropping some. Of 25,000 to 30,000 clones in the sample, 83% were seen once. This clone showed up just a few times. This TCR came from a human donor with melanoma. The source was CD8+ T cells sorted from blood (inferred from file names), collected from a patient given nivolumab and ipilimumab in sequence. V and J are TRBV7-9 and TRBJ2-5, with 7 bases fitting TRBD1. CDR3 DNA: TGTGCCAGCAGCGACAGGGAAGAGACCCAGTACTTC. Translating gives CASSDREETQYF. Looking up the rest from reference TRBV7-9 and TRBJ2-5 gives the full variable domain: DTGVSQNPRHKITKRGQNVTFRCDPISEHNRLYWYRQTLGQGPEFLTYFQNEAQLEKSRLLSDRFSAERPKGSFSTLEIQRTEQGDSAMYLCASSDREETQYFGPGTRLLVL.